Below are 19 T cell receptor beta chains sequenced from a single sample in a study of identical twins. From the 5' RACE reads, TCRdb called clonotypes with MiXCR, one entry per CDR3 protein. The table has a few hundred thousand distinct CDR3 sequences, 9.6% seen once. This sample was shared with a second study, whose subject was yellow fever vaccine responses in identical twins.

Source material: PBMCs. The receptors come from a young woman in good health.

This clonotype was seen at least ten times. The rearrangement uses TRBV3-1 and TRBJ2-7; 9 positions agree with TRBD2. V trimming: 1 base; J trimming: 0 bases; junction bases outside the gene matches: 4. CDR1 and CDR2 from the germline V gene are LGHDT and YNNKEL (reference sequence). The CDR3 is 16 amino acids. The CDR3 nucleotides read TGTGCCAGCAGCCAAGGACTAGCGGTAAGCTCCTACGAGCAGTACTTC. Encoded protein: CASSQGLAVSSYEQYF.

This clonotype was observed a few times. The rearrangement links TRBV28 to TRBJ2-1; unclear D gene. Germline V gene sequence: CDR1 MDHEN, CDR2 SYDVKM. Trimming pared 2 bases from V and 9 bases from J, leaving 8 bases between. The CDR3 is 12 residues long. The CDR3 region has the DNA TGTGCCAGCAGTTTACTTCTCGGTGAGCAGTTCTTC. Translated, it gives CASSLLLGEQFF. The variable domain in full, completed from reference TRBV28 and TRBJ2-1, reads DVKVTQSSRYLVKRTGEKVFLECVQDMDHENMFWYRQDPGLGLRLIYFSYDVKMKEKGDIPEGYSVSREKKERFSLILESASTNQTSMYLCASSLLLGEQFFGPGTRLTVL.

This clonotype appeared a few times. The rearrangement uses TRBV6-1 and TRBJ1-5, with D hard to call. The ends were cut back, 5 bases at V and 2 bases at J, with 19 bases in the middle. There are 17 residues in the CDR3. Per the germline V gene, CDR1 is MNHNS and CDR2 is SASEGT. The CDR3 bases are TGTGCCAGCAGTAAGCGGGCGGATCTGCGAGGCAATCAGCCCCAGCATTTT. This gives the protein CASSKRADLRGNQPQHF.

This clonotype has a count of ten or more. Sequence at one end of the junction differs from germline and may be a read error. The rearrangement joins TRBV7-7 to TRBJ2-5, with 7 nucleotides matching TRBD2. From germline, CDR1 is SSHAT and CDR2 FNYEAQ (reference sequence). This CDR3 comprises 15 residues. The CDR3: CASSLGRGGQETQYF. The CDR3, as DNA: TGTGCTAGCAGCTTAGGGAGGGGCGGCCAAGAGACCCAGTACTTC.

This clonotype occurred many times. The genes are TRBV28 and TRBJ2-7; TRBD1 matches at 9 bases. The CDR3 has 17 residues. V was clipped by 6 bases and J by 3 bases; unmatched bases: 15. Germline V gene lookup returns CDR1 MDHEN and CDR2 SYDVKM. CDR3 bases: TGTGCCAGCAGCGCTTCTTTGGGACAGGGCCACTTCTACGAGCAGTACTTC. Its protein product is CASSASLGQGHFYEQYF.

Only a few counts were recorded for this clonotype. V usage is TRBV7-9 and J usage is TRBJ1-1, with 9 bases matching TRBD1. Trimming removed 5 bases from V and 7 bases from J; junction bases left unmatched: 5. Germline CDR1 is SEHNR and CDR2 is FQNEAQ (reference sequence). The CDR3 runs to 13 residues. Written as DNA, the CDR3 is TGTGCCAGCAGCCCGGACAGGGGAGGTGAAGCTTTCTTT. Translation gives CASSPDRGGEAFF.

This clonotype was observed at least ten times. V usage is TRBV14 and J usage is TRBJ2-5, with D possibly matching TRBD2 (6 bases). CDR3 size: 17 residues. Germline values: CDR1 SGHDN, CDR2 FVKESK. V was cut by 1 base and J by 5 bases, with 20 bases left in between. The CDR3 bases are TGTGCCAGCAGCCAAGGTCGGCGGGACTTCCTGAGGGAGACCCAGTACTTC. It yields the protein CASSQGRRDFLRETQYF.

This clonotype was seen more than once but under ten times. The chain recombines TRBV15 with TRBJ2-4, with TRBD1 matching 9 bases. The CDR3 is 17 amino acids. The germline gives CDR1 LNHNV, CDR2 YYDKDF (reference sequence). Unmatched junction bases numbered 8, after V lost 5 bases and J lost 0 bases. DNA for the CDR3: TGTGCCACCAGCCCCCGGACAGGGGACATAGCCAAAAACATTCAGTACTTC. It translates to CATSPRTGDIAKNIQYF.

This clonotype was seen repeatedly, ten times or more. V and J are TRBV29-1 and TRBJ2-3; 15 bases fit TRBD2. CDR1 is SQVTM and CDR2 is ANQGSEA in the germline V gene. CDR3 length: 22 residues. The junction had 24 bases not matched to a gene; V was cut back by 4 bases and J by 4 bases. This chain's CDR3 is CSVVKGAALGLAGGPAADTQYF. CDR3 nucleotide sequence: TGCAGCGTTGTAAAAGGGGCCGCCCTGGGACTAGCGGGAGGCCCCGCCGCAGATACGCAGTATTTT.

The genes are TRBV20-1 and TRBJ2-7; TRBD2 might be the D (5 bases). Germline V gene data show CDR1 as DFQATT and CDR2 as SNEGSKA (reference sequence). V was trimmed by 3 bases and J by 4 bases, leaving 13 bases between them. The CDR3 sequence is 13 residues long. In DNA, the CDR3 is TGCAGTGCTAGCTCACCGAGGGCGTACGAGCAGTACTTC. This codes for CSASSPRAYEQYF.

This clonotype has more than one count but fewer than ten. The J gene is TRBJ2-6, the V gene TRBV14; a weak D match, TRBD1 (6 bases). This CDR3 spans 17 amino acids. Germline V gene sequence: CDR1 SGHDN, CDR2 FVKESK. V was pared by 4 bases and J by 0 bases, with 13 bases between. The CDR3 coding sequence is TGTGCCAGCAGCCCATCCGGGACACCCTCTGGGGCCAACGTCCTGACTTTC. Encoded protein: CASSPSGTPSGANVLTF.

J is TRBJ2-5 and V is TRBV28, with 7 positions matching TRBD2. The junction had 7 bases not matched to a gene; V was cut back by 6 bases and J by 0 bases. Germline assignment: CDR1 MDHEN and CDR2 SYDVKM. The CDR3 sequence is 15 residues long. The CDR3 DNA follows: TGTGCCAGCAGCCCCGGGGGAGGGTACCAAGAGACCCAGTACTTC. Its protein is CASSPGGGYQETQYF.

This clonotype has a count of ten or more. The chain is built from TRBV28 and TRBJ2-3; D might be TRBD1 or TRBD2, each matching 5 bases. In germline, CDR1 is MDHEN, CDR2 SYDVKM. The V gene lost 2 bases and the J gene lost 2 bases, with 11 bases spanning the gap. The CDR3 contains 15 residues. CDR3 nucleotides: TGTGCCAGCAGTTTACGGGTCGGGACCACAGATACGCAGTATTTT. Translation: CASSLRVGTTDTQYF.

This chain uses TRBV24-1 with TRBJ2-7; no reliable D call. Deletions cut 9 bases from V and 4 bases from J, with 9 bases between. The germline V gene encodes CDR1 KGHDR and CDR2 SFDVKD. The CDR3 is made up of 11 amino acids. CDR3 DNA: TGTGCCACCGGCAGACCGTACGAGCAGTACTTC. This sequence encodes CATGRPYEQYF.

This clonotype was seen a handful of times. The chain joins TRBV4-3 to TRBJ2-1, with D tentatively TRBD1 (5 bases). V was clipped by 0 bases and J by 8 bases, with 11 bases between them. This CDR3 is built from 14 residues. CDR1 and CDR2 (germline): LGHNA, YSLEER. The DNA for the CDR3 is TGCGCCAGCAGCCAAGAGGCAGGGTGGGATGAGCAGTTCTTC. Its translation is CASSQEAGWDEQFF.

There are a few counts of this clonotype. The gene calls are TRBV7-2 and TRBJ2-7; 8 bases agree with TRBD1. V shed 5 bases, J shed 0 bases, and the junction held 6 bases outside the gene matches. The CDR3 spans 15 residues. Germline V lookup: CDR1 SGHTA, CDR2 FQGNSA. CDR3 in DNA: TGTGCCAGCAGCCCCGGGGGACAGGCCTCCTACGAGCAGTACTTC. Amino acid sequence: CASSPGGQASYEQYF.

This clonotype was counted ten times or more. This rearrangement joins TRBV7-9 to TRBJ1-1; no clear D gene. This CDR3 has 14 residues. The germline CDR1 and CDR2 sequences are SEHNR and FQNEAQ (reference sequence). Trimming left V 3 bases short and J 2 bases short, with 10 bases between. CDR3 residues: CASSLLPLNTEAFF. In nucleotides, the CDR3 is TGTGCCAGCAGCTTGTTACCGCTTAACACTGAAGCTTTCTTT.

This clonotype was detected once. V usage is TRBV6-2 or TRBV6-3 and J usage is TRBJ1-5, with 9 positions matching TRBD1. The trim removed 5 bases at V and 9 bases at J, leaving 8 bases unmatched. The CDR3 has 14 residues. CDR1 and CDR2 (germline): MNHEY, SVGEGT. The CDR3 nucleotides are TGTGCCAGCAGTCCGACAGGGGGGAGGATGCCCCAGCATTTT. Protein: CASSPTGGRMPQHF.

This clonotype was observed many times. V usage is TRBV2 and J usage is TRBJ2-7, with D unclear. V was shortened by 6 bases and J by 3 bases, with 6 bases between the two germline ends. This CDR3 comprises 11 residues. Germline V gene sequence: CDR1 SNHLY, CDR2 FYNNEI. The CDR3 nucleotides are TGTGCCAGCAGGGACCACTACGAGCAGTACTTC. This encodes CASRDHYEQYF.